A selection of T cell receptor beta chains follows, all from one sample in a study of shared clonotypes between healthy human individuals. Sequenced by immunoSEQ multiplex PCR; TCRdb stores in-frame clones only, minus some. This sample yields 2 million to 2.5 million clones, of which 95% are seen a single time; roughly 0.13% belongs to the top ten. Sequenced input: naive CD4+ T cells sorted from blood. These receptors all come from a man in his late teens or twenties in good health. Each CDR3 is given with its conserved first and last residue. The D gene is left open where the match is weak. The listing skips clone size in some rows; elsewhere it reads once, few, many or a size class.

j_call d_call v_call clone_size cdr3_nt cdr3_aa
TRBJ1-1 NA TRBV10-3 once TGTGCCATCAGTACAGGGTCGAAGGACACTGAAGCTTTCTTT CAISTGSKDTEAFF
TRBJ1-2 NA TRBV11-3 NA TGTGCCAGCAGCTCCGGACCAACCCAGATTGGCTACACCTTC CASSSGPTQIGYTF
TRBJ2-1 NA TRBV2 NA TGTGCCAGCAGTGAAGATTATGGGCAGGGTGGGTACAATGAGCAGTTCTTC CASSEDYGQGGYNEQFF
TRBJ2-3 NA TRBV7-9 NA TGTGCCAGCAGCTTAGTAGGCGCAGATACGCAGTATTTT CASSLVGADTQYF
TRBJ2-5 NA TRBV7-6 NA TGTGCCAGCGCCGGGGAGACCCAGTACTTC CASAGETQYF
TRBJ2-3 TRBD2 TRBV7-9 once TGTGCCAGCAGCCCCCGACTAGCGGGAGACAAAGATACGCAGTATTTT CASSPRLAGDKDTQYF
TRBJ2-2 NA TRBV5-6 NA TGTGCCAGCAGCTTAGTTGACAGGAGGAACACCGGGGAGCTGTTTTTT CASSLVDRRNTGELFF
TRBJ1-2 NA TRBV7-2 NA TGTGCCAGCAGCTTAGAGTTAGCCAGGGGTTCCCTTCATGGCTACACCTTC CASSLELARGSLHGYTF
TRBJ1-4 NA TRBV6-5 NA TGTGCCAGCAGTTACTCGAATAGGGGTAATGAAAAACTGTTTTTT CASSYSNRGNEKLFF
TRBJ1-2 TRBD1 TRBV6-5 NA TGTGCCAGCAGTGACTGGGACAGGACGATAACTGGCTACACCTTC CASSDWDRTITGYTF
TRBJ2-2 TRBD1 TRBV5-1 NA TGCGCCAGCAGCTTGATTGTAGGGGGCGAGGCCGGGGAGCTGTTTTTT CASSLIVGGEAGELFF
TRBJ2-7 NA TRBV21-1 NA TGTGCCAGCAGCGCCTTCGGATACGAGCAGTACTTC CASSAFGYEQYF
TRBJ2-7 NA TRBV18 NA TGTGCCAGCTCACCCCCGGGACCGTCTTCCCTTTACGAGCAGTACTTC CASSPPGPSSLYEQYF
TRBJ1-1 NA TRBV28 few TGTGCCAAGCTCAAAGTGGGTGATCTACGGGACACTGAAGCTTTCTTT CAKLKVGDLRDTEAFF
TRBJ1-2 NA TRBV2 NA TGTGCCAGCAGAGCTAGGGACACCCACTATGGCTACACCTTC CASRARDTHYGYTF
TRBJ2-7 NA TRBV18 NA TGTGCCAGCTCACCCACGGCAGAGGAGTCGGTTTGTTTC CASSPTAEESVCF
TRBJ2-3 NA TRBV4-1 NA TGCGCCAGCAGCCCGGGGGGCCTGACGACAGATACGCAGTATTTT CASSPGGLTTDTQYF
TRBJ2-5 NA TRBV18 NA TGTGCCAGCTCACCAGGACGCGAGACCCAGTACTTC CASSPGRETQYF
TRBJ2-1 NA TRBV7-2 NA TGTGCCAGCAGCTTAGCTAAACTTGGGAGTAATGAGCAGTTCTTC CASSLAKLGSNEQFF
TRBJ2-1 TRBD2 TRBV4-3 NA TGCGCCAGCAGCCAAACGCTAGCGGGCTACAATGAGCAGTTCTTC CASSQTLAGYNEQFF
TRBJ2-2 NA TRBV5-6 NA TGTGCCAGCAGCCCTCAACCCGGGGAGCTGTTTTTT CASSPQPGELFF
TRBJ1-2 NA TRBV28 NA TGTGCCAGCAGTCTACCCCGGGGAGTCAACTATGGCTACACCTTC CASSLPRGVNYGYTF
TRBJ2-3 TRBD2 TRBV10-2 NA TGCGCCAGCAAGGAAGCGGGAGGTTTGGTGGCAGATACGCAGTATTTT CASKEAGGLVADTQYF
TRBJ2-3 NA TRBV7-2 NA TGTGCCAGCAGCTACCGGGGCACAGATACGCAGTATTTT CASSYRGTDTQYF
TRBJ2-7 NA TRBV28 NA TGTGCCAGCAGGCGGTCGGGCTCCTACGAGCAGTACTTC CASRRSGSYEQYF
TRBJ2-1 TRBD2 TRBV7-3 NA TGTGCCAGCAGTCCGACTAGCGGGGGGTATAGTGAGCAGTTCTTC CASSPTSGGYSEQFF
TRBJ2-7 NA TRBV6-5 NA TGTGCCAGCACCGGGGGTGCTAGTAGGGTTCACGAGCAGTACTTC CASTGGASRVHEQYF
TRBJ1-1 NA TRBV14 NA TGTGCCAGCAGCCGTGAATTGAACTCTGAAGCTTTCTTT CASSRELNSEAFF
TRBJ1-3 NA TRBV19 NA TGTGCCATCTCGGATGGGCACTCTGGAAACACCATATATTTT CAISDGHSGNTIYF
TRBJ1-1 NA TRBV18 NA TGTGCCAGCTCACGGGCAGCAGAAGCTTTCTTT CASSRAAEAFF
TRBJ1-1 TRBD1 TRBV7-8 NA TGTGCCAGCAGCTTAGGGACAGGGGCCCTTAACACTGAAGCTTTCTTT CASSLGTGALNTEAFF
TRBJ2-2 NA TRBV10-3 once TGTGCCATCAGTGAGTTGGGGGCGGTCGGGGAGCTGTTTTTT CAISELGAVGELFF
TRBJ1-1 TRBD1 TRBV7-9 NA TGTGCCAGCAGCTTACAGGGACAGGTGAACACTGAAGCTTTCTTT CASSLQGQVNTEAFF
TRBJ2-5 NA TRBV4-1 NA TGCGCCAGCAGCCAAGAGCCGACAGGAACGCAAGAGACCCAGTACTTC CASSQEPTGTQETQYF
TRBJ1-2 NA TRBV10-3 NA TGTGCCATCGCGACGGGGGCCACGGCTAACTATGGCTACACCTTC CAIATGATANYGYTF
TRBJ2-7 NA TRBV5-1 NA TGCGCCAGCAGCTTGGTTAGTTCTCCCTCCTACGAGCAGTACTTC CASSLVSSPSYEQYF
TRBJ2-7 NA TRBV28 NA TGTGCCAGCAGTTTACTGGGGCCAAGCGACGAGCAGTACTTC CASSLLGPSDEQYF
TRBJ1-5 NA TRBV7-2 NA TGTGCCAGCACCTCAGGGACGGGTCAGCCCCAGCATTTT CASTSGTGQPQHF
TRBJ1-1 TRBD1 TRBV5-1 once TGCGCCAGCAGCTTATCCGGGACAGGGCCCATGAACACTGAAGCTTTCTTT CASSLSGTGPMNTEAFF
TRBJ2-5 TRBD1 TRBV5-6 NA TGTGCCAGCAGCTCCGACAGGGGGGAGACCCAGTACTTC CASSSDRGETQYF
TRBJ2-3 TRBD1 TRBV10-1 NA TGCGCCAGCAGTGAGACAGGGGGCGGCACAGATACGCAGTATTTT CASSETGGGTDTQYF
TRBJ1-1 NA TRBV10-3 NA TGTGCCATCAGTGAGTTTGGCAGGTTGAACACTGAAGCTTTCTTT CAISEFGRLNTEAFF
TRBJ2-7 TRBD1 TRBV6-1 NA TGTGCCAGCAGTGAAAGACAGGGGGCCGAGCAGTACTTC CASSERQGAEQYF
TRBJ2-7 TRBD2 TRBV25-1 NA TGTGCCAGCAGTGGGGTAAAAGCGGGAGATAACGAGCAGTACTTC CASSGVKAGDNEQYF
TRBJ1-2 NA TRBV6-1 NA TGTGCCAGCAGTGAAGGTGAGACAGGCCGCTATGGCTACACCTTC CASSEGETGRYGYTF
TRBJ2-2 NA TRBV11-2 NA TGTGCCAGCGGACCGATACGACAGCTGGACACCGGGGAGCTGTTTTTT CASGPIRQLDTGELFF
TRBJ2-7 TRBD2 TRBV30 NA TGTGCCTGGAGTGCCCGACTAGCGAGTTACTCCTACGAGCAGTACTTC CAWSARLASYSYEQYF
TRBJ1-5 TRBD1 TRBV19 NA TGTGCCAGTAGTATGCTGGGACAGGGAGACAATCAGCCCCAGCATTTT CASSMLGQGDNQPQHF
TRBJ1-2 NA TRBV25-1 NA TGTGCCAGCAGTGAACACCCTGGGACTTCTAACTATGGCTACACCTTC CASSEHPGTSNYGYTF
TRBJ2-7 TRBD2 TRBV5-1 NA TGCGCCAGCAGCACCAACCAGGGAGGGTATCGCGAGCAGTACTTC CASSTNQGGYREQYF
TRBJ1-1 NA TRBV5-5 NA TGTGCCAGCAGCTCAGGGGTAAACACTGAAGCTTTCTTT CASSSGVNTEAFF
TRBJ2-7 NA TRBV12-5 NA TGTGCTAGTGGTTTGTCCACCTCCTACGAGCAGTACTTC CASGLSTSYEQYF
TRBJ1-5 NA TRBV11-2 NA TGTGCCAGCAGCTTAGGAGATAAGGGTGGTCAGCCCCAGCATTTT CASSLGDKGGQPQHF
TRBJ2-5 NA TRBV5-4 NA TGTGCCAGCGGCCGAAACCAAGAGACCCAGTACTTC CASGRNQETQYF
TRBJ1-4 NA TRBV6-5 NA TGTGCCAGCAGTTACTCGGCAGGGAGGAGTGAAAAACTGTTTTTT CASSYSAGRSEKLFF
TRBJ2-2 NA TRBV11-2 NA TGTGCCAGCAGCTTAGGGCTAGGAGGCACCGGGGAGCTGTTTTTT CASSLGLGGTGELFF
TRBJ1-1 TRBD1 TRBV7-9 NA TGTGCCAGCAGCCCAGGGGGGTCCGCAACTGAAGCTTTCTTT CASSPGGSATEAFF
TRBJ2-4 NA TRBV5-1 NA TGCGCCAGCAGCCAAAACACAGGGGCCAAAAACATTCAGTACTTC CASSQNTGAKNIQYF
TRBJ2-1 NA TRBV5-4 NA TGTGCCAGCAGCTTGACCAGTGACAATGAGCAGTTCTTC CASSLTSDNEQFF
TRBJ2-4 TRBD2 TRBV5-3 NA TGTGCCAGAAGCTTGCGTAGCGGGAGGGCCAAAAACATTCAGTACTTC CARSLRSGRAKNIQYF